This TCR beta chain emerged from a study of T-cell reconstitution after alpha-beta-depleted transplantation in children. This clonotype was picked up a small number of times. The authors prepared the TCRbeta library with unique molecular identifiers. TCRdb re-derived calls from the PCR reads in MiXCR, one entry per CDR3 protein. The data show about 540,000 distinct CDR3 sequences, with 18% seen just once and more than 2.5% held by the top ten. The CDR3 is made up of 14 amino acids. The V and J ends lost 4 bases and 8 bases respectively, with 14 bases between them. Here the sequenced sample was PBMCs from the stem cell graft donor, taken from the stem cell graft. The sequence was obtained from a human donor who donated a stem cell graft to a child with acute lymphoblastic leukemia. The V gene is TRBV12-3 or TRBV12-4, the J gene TRBJ1-4; possibly TRBD1 for D (5 bases). CDR3 nucleotide sequence: TGTGCCAGCAGTTCCAACCGGGACCTAGAAAAACTGTTTTTT. As protein: CASSSNRDLEKLFF.